A selection of T cell receptor beta chains follows, all from one sample in a study of T cells in Graves' hyperthyroidism and ophthalmopathy. TCRdb redid the calling of the multiplex PCR reads with MiXCR, one entry per CDR3 protein. The repertoire consists of about 290,000 distinct CDR3 sequences, with roughly 19% occurring once and the leading ten covering approximately 37%. Material for sequencing was blood. Source of these receptors: a man aged 45-65 years with Graves' ophthalmopathy. CDR3s include the opening cysteine and the closing phenylalanine or tryptophan. The D gene is left open where the match is weak. Part of the rows lack a size; the others show once, few, many or a class for expanded clones.

j_gene: TRBJ2-5
v_gene: TRBV5-1
abundance: NA
d_gene: NA
CDR3nt: TGCGCCAGCAGTCAGCCCGGCCAAGAGACCCAGTACTTC
CDR3aa: CASSQPGQETQYF

j_gene: TRBJ2-7
v_gene: TRBV28
abundance: NA
d_gene: NA
CDR3nt: TGTGCCAGCAGGCAGGGGGGTGGCTACAAGCAGTACTTC
CDR3aa: CASRQGGGYKQYF

j_gene: TRBJ1-3
v_gene: TRBV12-3/TRBV12-4
abundance: NA
d_gene: TRBD1
CDR3nt: TGTGCCAGCAATCCCGACAGGGGGCAAAACACCATATATTTT
CDR3aa: CASNPDRGQNTIYF

j_gene: TRBJ2-1
v_gene: TRBV5-4
abundance: many
d_gene: TRBD2
CDR3nt: TGTGCCAGCAGCTTGTACCCTCTAGCGGGAGGAATGTTGTCTTCGAATGAGCAGTTCTTC
CDR3aa: CASSLYPLAGGMLSSNEQFF

j_gene: TRBJ2-1
v_gene: TRBV24-1
abundance: many
d_gene: NA
CDR3nt: TGTGCCACCAGTGATTTGAGGGAAGCTACCCGTCCCAATGAGCAGTTCTTC
CDR3aa: CATSDLREATRPNEQFF

j_gene: TRBJ1-2
v_gene: TRBV24-1
abundance: many
d_gene: NA
CDR3nt: TGTGCCACCAGTGAGGCGAGCTATGGCTACACCTTC
CDR3aa: CATSEASYGYTF

j_gene: TRBJ2-1
v_gene: TRBV4-1
abundance: NA
d_gene: TRBD1
CDR3nt: TGCGCCAGCAGCCAAGACGGGACAGCGGTTTACAATGAGCAGTTCTTC
CDR3aa: CASSQDGTAVYNEQFF

j_gene: TRBJ2-7
v_gene: TRBV6-1
abundance: NA
d_gene: NA
CDR3nt: TGTGCCAGCAGCTATGGGGGGACCTCCTACGAGCAGTACTTC
CDR3aa: CASSYGGTSYEQYF

j_gene: TRBJ2-2
v_gene: TRBV4-1
abundance: NA
d_gene: NA
CDR3nt: TGCGCCAGCAGCCAAGTTGGGCAGAACACCGGGGAGCTGTTTTTT
CDR3aa: CASSQVGQNTGELFF

j_gene: TRBJ2-5
v_gene: TRBV20-1
abundance: many
d_gene: NA
CDR3nt: TGCAGTGCTAGAGTGAGTGGATTTCAAGAGACCCAGTACTTC
CDR3aa: CSARVSGFQETQYF

j_gene: TRBJ2-3
v_gene: TRBV5-8
abundance: NA
d_gene: TRBD1
CDR3nt: TGTGCCAGCAGCTTGGAGGGCTGGACAGGGGTAGATACGCAGTATTTT
CDR3aa: CASSLEGWTGVDTQYF

j_gene: TRBJ1-1
v_gene: TRBV2
abundance: many
d_gene: NA
CDR3nt: TGTGCCAGCAGTGAAGGGTCGTTCGTGAACACTGAAGCTTTCTTT
CDR3aa: CASSEGSFVNTEAFF

j_gene: TRBJ1-5
v_gene: TRBV2
abundance: many
d_gene: TRBD1
CDR3nt: TGTGCCAGCAGTCGAGGGACAGGGCCCAATCAGCCCCAGCATTTT
CDR3aa: CASSRGTGPNQPQHF

j_gene: TRBJ2-7
v_gene: TRBV7-9
abundance: NA
d_gene: TRBD2
CDR3nt: TGTGCCAGCAGCTTAGACGGGAGGGCCAGAAACGAGCAGTACTTC
CDR3aa: CASSLDGRARNEQYF

j_gene: TRBJ2-7
v_gene: TRBV4-2
abundance: few
d_gene: TRBD1
CDR3nt: TGTGCCAGCAGCCAAGAAGGGACAGAAACCTACGAGCAGTACTTC
CDR3aa: CASSQEGTETYEQYF

j_gene: TRBJ2-5
v_gene: TRBV12-3/TRBV12-4
abundance: many
d_gene: TRBD2
CDR3nt: TGTGCCAGCAGCCGCAGCGGGAGTAGAGAGACCCAGTACTTC
CDR3aa: CASSRSGSRETQYF

j_gene: TRBJ2-1
v_gene: TRBV5-1
abundance: NA
d_gene: NA
CDR3nt: TGCGCCAGCAGCTTCTCAGGGGTCCCCTACAATGAGCAGTTCTTC
CDR3aa: CASSFSGVPYNEQFF

j_gene: TRBJ2-3
v_gene: TRBV7-3
abundance: NA
d_gene: TRBD2
CDR3nt: TGTGCCAGCAGCCTCCCGGGTAGCGGGATCACAGATACGCAGTATTTT
CDR3aa: CASSLPGSGITDTQYF

j_gene: TRBJ2-3
v_gene: TRBV5-1
abundance: few
d_gene: NA
CDR3nt: TGCGCCAGCAGCTTGGGGGTAGCGTCCCGCTCAGATACGCAGTATTTT
CDR3aa: CASSLGVASRSDTQYF

j_gene: TRBJ2-1
v_gene: TRBV29-1
abundance: NA
d_gene: NA
CDR3nt: TGCAGCGTAACAGGCAATGAGCAGTTCTTC
CDR3aa: CSVTGNEQFF

j_gene: TRBJ2-5
v_gene: TRBV11-2
abundance: NA
d_gene: TRBD2
CDR3nt: TGTGCCAGCAGTGAACTAGCGGGAGTAGAAGAGACCCAGTACTTC
CDR3aa: CASSELAGVEETQYF